This TCR beta chain was identified in a study of cytomegalovirus exposure and HLA in healthy donors. Study-wide results and limits: An analysis that came later showed most CMV-associated TCR beta chains appearing HLA-restricted.

Participants comprised healthy donors of bone marrow. A remark on this clone: The target antigen is unknown.

Use of 60 Vbeta and 13 Jbeta primers characterized the PCR. Libraries were prepared by immunoSEQ multiplex PCR; TCRdb keeps only in-frame clonotypes and omits some of them. The table has some 32,000 clones, 80% to 90% seen once. CDR1 and CDR2 from the germline V gene are MNHEY and SMNVEV (reference sequence). The CDR3 has 16 residues. V was pared by 3 bases and J by 4 bases, with 18 bases between. This chain links TRBV27 with TRBJ1-1, with D unresolved. The sequence was collected from a boy aged 5 to 17 in good health and CMV-seronegative. Sequencing was carried out using PBMCs. The CDR3 coding sequence is TGTGCCAGCAGTTTTCTAGTGGGTCCGGCGGGCACTGAAGCTTTCTTT. This gives the protein CASSFLVGPAGTEAFF.